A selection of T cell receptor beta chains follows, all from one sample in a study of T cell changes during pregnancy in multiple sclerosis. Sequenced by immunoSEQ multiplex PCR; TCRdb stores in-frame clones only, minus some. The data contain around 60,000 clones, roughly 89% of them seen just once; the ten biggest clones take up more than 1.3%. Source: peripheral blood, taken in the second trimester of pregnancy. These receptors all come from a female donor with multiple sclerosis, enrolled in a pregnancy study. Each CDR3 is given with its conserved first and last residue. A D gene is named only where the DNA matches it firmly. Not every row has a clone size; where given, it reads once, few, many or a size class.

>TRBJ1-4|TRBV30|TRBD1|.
CAATGTGGKGEKLFF
TGTGCCGCCACCGGGACAGGGGGCAAAGGCGAAAAACTGTTTTTT
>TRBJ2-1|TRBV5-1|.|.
CASSLAQGGYNEQFF
TGCGCCAGCAGCTTGGCTCAAGGAGGTTACAATGAGCAGTTCTTC
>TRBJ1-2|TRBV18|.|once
CASSPGQGRLANYGYTF
TGTGCCAGCTCACCCGGGCAGGGCCGACTCGCTAACTATGGCTACACCTTC
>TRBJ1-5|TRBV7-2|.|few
CASSSREYNQPQHF
TGTGCCAGCAGCTCTAGGGAGTACAATCAGCCCCAGCATTTT
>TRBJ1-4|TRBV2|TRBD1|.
CASSSGTENEKLFF
TGTGCCAGCAGCTCCGGGACAGAGAATGAAAAACTGTTTTTT
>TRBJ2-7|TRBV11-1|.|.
CASSQGSYEQYF
TGTGCCAGCAGCCAGGGCTCCTACGAGCAGTACTTC
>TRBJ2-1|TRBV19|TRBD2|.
CASSMGLALFPFF
TGTGCCAGTAGTATGGGACTAGCACTCTTTCCGTTCTTC
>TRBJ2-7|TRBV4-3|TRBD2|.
CASSQELAGISSYEQYF
TGCGCCAGCAGCCAAGAATTAGCGGGAATCAGCTCCTACGAGCAGTACTTC
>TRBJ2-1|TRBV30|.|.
CAWRGADEQFF
TGTGCCTGGAGAGGAGCAGATGAGCAGTTCTTC
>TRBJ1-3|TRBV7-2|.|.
CASSPPDSWLRNTIYF
TGTGCCAGCAGCCCCCCGGACAGTTGGTTGAGAAACACCATATATTTT
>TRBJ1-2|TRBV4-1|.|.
CASSPREDPNYGYTF
TGCGCCAGCAGCCCCCGGGAGGACCCTAACTATGGCTACACCTTC
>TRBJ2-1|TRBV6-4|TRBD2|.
CASSRGTSEINEQFF
TGTGCCAGCAGCCGAGGGACTAGCGAGATCAATGAGCAGTTCTTC
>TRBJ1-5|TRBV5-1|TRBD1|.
CASSLGDRGSNQPQHF
TGCGCCAGCAGCTTGGGAGACAGGGGCAGCAATCAGCCCCAGCATTTT
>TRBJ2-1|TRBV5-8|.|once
CASSTGTAPSYNEQFF
TGTGCCAGCAGCACCGGGACTGCCCCCTCCTACAATGAGCAGTTCTTC
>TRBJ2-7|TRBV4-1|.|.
CASRGGSYYEQYF
TGCGCCAGCAGAGGGGGATCCTACTACGAGCAGTACTTC
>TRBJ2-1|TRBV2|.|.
CASSDLTRAYNEQFF
TGTGCCAGCAGTGACTTGACTAGAGCCTACAATGAGCAGTTCTTC
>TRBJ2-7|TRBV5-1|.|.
CASSLGAGKAYEQYF
TGCGCCAGCAGCTTGGGGGCCGGGAAGGCGTACGAGCAGTACTTC
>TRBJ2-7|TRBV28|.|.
CASSLYQDLSYEQYF
TGTGCCAGCAGTTTATACCAGGATCTCTCCTACGAGCAGTACTTC
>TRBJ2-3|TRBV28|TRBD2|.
CATGLAGGTDTQYF
TGTGCCACCGGACTAGCGGGAGGCACAGATACGCAGTATTTT
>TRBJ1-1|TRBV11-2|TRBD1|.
CASSSTDRGLMNTEAFF
TGTGCCAGCAGCTCGACAGACAGGGGGCTTATGAACACTGAAGCTTTCTTT
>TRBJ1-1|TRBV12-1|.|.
CASSFKVASQCECNTEAFF
TGTGCCAGCAGCTTTAAAGTCGCCAGTCAATGTGAATGTAACACTGAAGCTTTCTTT
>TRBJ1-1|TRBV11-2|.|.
CASSARLGLAFF
TGTGCCAGCAGCGCGCGACTAGGTTTGGCTTTCTTT
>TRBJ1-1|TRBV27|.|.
CASSSIVAAQQGVSAFF
TGTGCCAGCAGTTCCATTGTAGCCGCGCAGCAAGGAGTGTCAGCTTTCTTT
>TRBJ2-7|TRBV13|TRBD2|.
CASSLEGGRGHEQYF
TGTGCCAGCAGCTTAGAAGGCGGGAGGGGTCACGAGCAGTACTTC
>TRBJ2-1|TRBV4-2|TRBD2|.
CASSQRSGRARDEQFF
TGTGCCAGCAGCCAAAGAAGCGGGAGGGCCAGGGATGAGCAGTTCTTC
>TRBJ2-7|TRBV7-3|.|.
CASSLGAGTSYEQYF
TGTGCCAGCAGCTTAGGGGCGGGAACGTCCTACGAGCAGTACTTC
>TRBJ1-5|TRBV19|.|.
CASSLDPTSDPGESNQPQHF
TGTGCCAGTAGTTTAGACCCCACCTCCGACCCAGGGGAAAGCAATCAGCCCCAGCATTTT
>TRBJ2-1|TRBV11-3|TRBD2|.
CASSFSGGNEQFF
TGTGCCAGCAGCTTTTCGGGGGGGAATGAGCAGTTCTTC
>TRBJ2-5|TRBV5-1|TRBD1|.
CASHGGAVRGETQYF
TGCGCCAGCCATGGTGGGGCGGTCAGGGGGGAGACCCAGTACTTC
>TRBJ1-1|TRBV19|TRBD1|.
CASSIRGRGHTEAFF
TGTGCCAGTAGTATCCGGGGCAGGGGGCACACTGAAGCTTTCTTT
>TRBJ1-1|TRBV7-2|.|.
CASSFTLNTEAFF
TGTGCCAGCAGCTTTACACTGAACACTGAAGCTTTCTTT
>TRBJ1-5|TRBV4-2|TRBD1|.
CASSQVAQGKGYNQPQHF
TGTGCCAGCAGCCAAGTCGCACAGGGGAAGGGTTACAATCAGCCCCAGCATTTT
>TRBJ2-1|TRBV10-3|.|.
CAISLRTARNNEQFF
TGTGCCATCAGCCTTCGGACAGCTAGGAACAATGAGCAGTTCTTC
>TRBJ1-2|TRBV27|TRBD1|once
CASSSRTGGYEYGYTF
TGTGCCAGCAGTTCGCGGACAGGGGGCTATGAATATGGCTACACCTTC
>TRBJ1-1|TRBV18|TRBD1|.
CASSGTGTGGSMNTEAFF
TGTGCCAGCTCAGGTACCGGGACAGGGGGCTCCATGAACACTGAAGCTTTCTTT
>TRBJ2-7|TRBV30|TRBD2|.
CAWRSSGSSYEQYF
TGTGCCTGGAGGTCTAGCGGGAGTTCCTACGAGCAGTACTTC
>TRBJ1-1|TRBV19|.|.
CASSKQVPLHTEAFF
TGTGCCAGTAGTAAGCAGGTACCCCTTCACACTGAAGCTTTCTTT
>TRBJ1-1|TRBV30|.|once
CAWRDKWTEAFF
TGTGCCTGGAGAGACAAGTGGACTGAAGCTTTCTTT
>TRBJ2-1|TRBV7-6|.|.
CASSWGDSEYGEQFF
TGTGCCAGCAGCTGGGGGGATAGCGAATACGGTGAGCAGTTCTTC
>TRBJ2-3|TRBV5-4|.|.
CASSLELGGLSTDTQYF
TGTGCCAGCAGCTTGGAGTTAGGGGGACTAAGCACAGATACGCAGTATTTT
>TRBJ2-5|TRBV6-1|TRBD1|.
CASSPGTGALETQYF
TGTGCCAGCAGCCCTGGGACAGGGGCATTAGAGACCCAGTACTTC
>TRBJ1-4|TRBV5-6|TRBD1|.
CASSDGTGRNEKLFF
TGTGCCAGCAGTGACGGGACAGGGAGAAATGAAAAACTGTTTTTT
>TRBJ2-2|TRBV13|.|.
CASSLGLNTGELFF
TGTGCCAGCAGCTTAGGGTTAAACACCGGGGAGCTGTTTTTT
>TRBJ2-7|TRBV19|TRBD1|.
CASSIGWQGAYEQYF
TGTGCCAGTAGTATAGGGTGGCAGGGGGCCTACGAGCAGTACTTC